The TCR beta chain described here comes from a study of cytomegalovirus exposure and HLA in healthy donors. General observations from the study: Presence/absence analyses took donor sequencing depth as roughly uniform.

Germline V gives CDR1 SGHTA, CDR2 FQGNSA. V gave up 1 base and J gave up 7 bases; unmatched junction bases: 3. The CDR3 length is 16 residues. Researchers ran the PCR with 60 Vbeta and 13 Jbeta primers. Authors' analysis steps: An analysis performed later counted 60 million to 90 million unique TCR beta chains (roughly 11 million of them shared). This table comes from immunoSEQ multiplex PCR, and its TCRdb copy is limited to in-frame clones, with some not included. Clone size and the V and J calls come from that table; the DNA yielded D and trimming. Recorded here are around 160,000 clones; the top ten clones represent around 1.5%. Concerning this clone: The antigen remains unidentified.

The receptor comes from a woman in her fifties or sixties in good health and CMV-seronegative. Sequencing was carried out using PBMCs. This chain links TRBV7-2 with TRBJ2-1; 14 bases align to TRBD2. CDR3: CASSLVGTSGSNEQFF. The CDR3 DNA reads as TGTGCCAGCAGCTTAGTAGGGACTAGCGGGAGTAATGAGCAGTTCTTC.